This record looks at one T cell receptor (beta chain) sequence and its context. This clonotype has at least ten counts. It has no known antigen specificity. Per-base quality was not reported, and no clone a single base away is much larger than it. This specimen comes from a study of identical twins (dated by TCRdb to about 2016). Regarding the complete study: To test whether fetal clonotypes persist, this study deep-sequenced TCR alpha and beta repertoires from monozygotic twins, from unrelated adults of various ages, and from cord blood. To rule out contamination, replicate twin experiments were performed at different times with different library preparation protocols. Here is what the overall study found, with its caveats: Out-of-frame TCR alpha sequences shared between twins showed an excess of low generation-probability sequences compared with coincidental sharing between unrelated individuals. In monozygotic twins, out-of-frame TCR alpha sharing was systematically underestimated by recombination models, although the models agreed with sharing between unrelated individuals. In beta out-of-frame sequences, excess twin sharing was weaker, because having fewer shared sequences lowered the signal-to-noise ratio. Because the same donors could not be followed over many years, conclusions were based on cross-sectional statistical analysis. Fewer insertions were carried by abundant cord blood beta clonotypes; a weaker similar trend was observed in young adult naive repertoires, while no such trend was observed in memory repertoires. Zero-insertion analyses could be partly confounded by invariant T cells such as MAIT and iNKT, though diverse VJ usage argued against such confounding for most clonotypes.

Every donor was a healthy Caucasian. Three pairs of female monozygotic twins, all aged about 18 to 30 years, made up the twin cohort. Peripheral blood mononuclear cells were used as the source from which RNA for TCR libraries was isolated. Libraries were made using 5' RACE. Data came from an Illumina HiSeq 2000. Template switching introduced a universal primer binding site; the final cDNA contained a unique molecular identifier, enabling accurate counting of TCR cDNA molecules. Specific primers in the conserved constant-segment region were used to synthesize first-strand cDNA for the TCR alpha and beta chains. To control for contamination, every cDNA library carried two barcodes: a SMART-Mk sample barcode plus Illumina barcodes. TruSeq adapter sequences along with Illumina sample barcodes were introduced in two successive PCR steps. The Illumina HiSeq platform was used with custom primers to sequence TCR alpha and beta cDNA libraries. As for the original processing: MiGEC processed the raw reads to extract unique molecular identifiers, while MiXCR was used to determine the CDR3 positions. Recombination models were inferred per individual with the repgenHMM and IGoR tools using an EM algorithm. Shared clonotypes were analyzed with the tcR package in R, and sharing was normalized by the product of cloneset sizes. To study raw recombination without the effects of thymic and clonal selection, out-of-frame nonproductive sequences were analyzed. Clones were called with MiXCR by TCRdb after fastp trimmed the public reads at Q25, and only in-frame beta chains were retained. Entries are consolidated by CDR3 protein sequence, retaining the most common genes and DNA. It is TCRdb's table, rather than the study itself, that gives the V and J calls and clone size. Recorded for this sample are hundreds of thousands of distinct CDR3 sequences; roughly an eighth of them occurred a single time. Of the sample, around 1.6% is held by the ten largest clones.

Trimming leaves V shorter by 1 base and J shorter by 4 bases, with the junction holding 6 bases beyond the gene matches. Inclusive of the bounding cysteine and phenylalanine, the CDR3 is 16 residues long. The retained sequence is limited to the CDR3, 48 bases, with the frame set at the first base. The germline V gene encodes CDR1 MGHRA and CDR2 YSYEKL. This sample was shared with a second study, whose subject was yellow fever vaccine responses in identical twins. The second paper further reports: According to the authors, in identical twins the way T cells responded to vaccination appeared partly convergent and partly personalized. In the study, vaccine-responding T cell clones were precisely tracked in identical twins.

This chain joins TRBV4-1 to TRBJ2-2, with TRBD1 identical over 7 junction bases. The receptor comes from a woman aged 18-29 years in good health. The specimen was PBMCs. The CDR3 reads CASSQGQGRITGELFF. The sequenced DNA is TGCGCCAGCAGCCAAGGACAGGGTCGTATCACCGGGGAGCTGTTTTTT.